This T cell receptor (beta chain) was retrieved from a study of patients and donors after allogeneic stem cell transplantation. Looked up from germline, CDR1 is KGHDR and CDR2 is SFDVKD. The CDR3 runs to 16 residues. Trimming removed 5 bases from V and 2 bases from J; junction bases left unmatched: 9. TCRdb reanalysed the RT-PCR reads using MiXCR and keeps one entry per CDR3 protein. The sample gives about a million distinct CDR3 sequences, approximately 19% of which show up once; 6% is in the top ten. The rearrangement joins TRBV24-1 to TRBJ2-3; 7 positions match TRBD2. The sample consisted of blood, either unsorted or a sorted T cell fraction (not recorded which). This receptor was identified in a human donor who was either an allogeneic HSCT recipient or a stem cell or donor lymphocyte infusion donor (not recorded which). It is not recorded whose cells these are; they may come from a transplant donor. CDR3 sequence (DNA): TGTGCCACCAGTGTGGCAGGCGGGAGTGTCACAGATACGCAGTATTTT. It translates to CATSVAGGSVTDTQYF.